Listed below are T cell receptor beta chains from one sample, sequenced in a study of OX40 agonist ivuxolimab in advanced cancers. Sequencing used immunoSEQ multiplex PCR; TCRdb keeps in-frame clones, though not all of them. The table has 65,000 to 85,000 clones, roughly 87% seen once. This specimen was CD4+ or CD8+ T cells sorted from blood, taken in a trial of the OX40 agonist ivuxolimab. These receptors were obtained from an adult with an advanced solid tumor such as melanoma, head and neck, liver or kidney cancer. CDR3s include the opening cysteine and the closing phenylalanine or tryptophan. A D gene is named only where the DNA matches it firmly. Rows may omit the clone size; those that give it use once, few, many or a size class.

>-|-|TRBJ2-3|TRBV7-3
CASSPRASKADTQYF
TGTGCCAGCAGCCCCCGGGCCTCAAAGGCAGATACGCAGTATTTT
>TRBD1|-|TRBJ1-2|TRBV30
CAGLTDRTNYGYTF
TGTGCCGGGCTGACGGACAGGACGAACTATGGCTACACCTTC
>TRBD1|-|TRBJ1-2|TRBV6-5
CASSYLTGITF
TGTGCCAGCAGTTACTTGACAGGGATAACCTTC
>TRBD2|many|TRBJ2-1|TRBV11-3
CASSLEIASGGQFSYNEQFF
TGTGCCAGCAGCTTAGAAATCGCTAGCGGGGGCCAGTTCTCCTACAATGAGCAGTTCTTC
>TRBD1|-|TRBJ2-2|TRBV27
CASKVGQGYAGELFF
TGTGCCAGCAAGGTCGGACAGGGATATGCCGGGGAGCTGTTTTTT
>-|-|TRBJ2-7|TRBV5-6
CASSSVYEQYF
TGTGCCAGCAGCTCAGTCTACGAGCAGTACTTC
>-|once|TRBJ1-2|TRBV6-1
CASRPGEGGNGYTF
TGTGCCAGCAGGCCTGGGGAGGGAGGAAATGGCTACACCTTC
>-|-|TRBJ2-2|TRBV6-4
CASSYAGELFF
TGTGCCAGCAGTTACGCCGGGGAGCTGTTTTTT
>-|-|TRBJ2-3|TRBV19
CASSTGYSTSTDTQYF
TGTGCCAGTAGTACAGGGTATTCTACATCCACAGATACGCAGTATTTT
>-|-|TRBJ2-7|TRBV18
CASSLSQGLYEQYF
TGTGCCAGCTCATTAAGTCAGGGGCTCTACGAGCAGTACTTC
>-|-|TRBJ1-5|TRBV30
CAWSVWGVIGQPQHF
TGTGCCTGGAGTGTCTGGGGGGTTATAGGACAGCCCCAGCATTTT
>-|-|TRBJ2-3|TRBV5-1
CASSLGLKDTQYF
TGCGCCAGCAGCCTAGGTCTTAAAGATACGCAGTATTTT
>-|-|TRBJ1-6|TRBV5-1
CASSPAGVNNSPLHF
TGCGCCAGCAGTCCTGCAGGGGTAAATAATTCACCCCTCCACTTT
>TRBD2|few|TRBJ2-5|TRBV5-1
CASSWGTSGQTQYF
TGCGCCAGCAGCTGGGGGACTAGCGGACAGACCCAGTACTTC
>-|-|TRBJ2-7|TRBV21-1
CASSKRQGEYYEQYF
TGTGCCAGCAGCAAAAGGCAGGGTGAATATTACGAGCAGTACTTC
>-|-|TRBJ2-1|TRBV6-5
CASGGAGGYNEQFF
TGTGCCAGCGGAGGGGCAGGGGGCTACAATGAGCAGTTCTTC
>-|-|TRBJ2-5|TRBV19
CASSISGGWGQETQYF
TGTGCCAGTAGTATTAGCGGCGGATGGGGCCAAGAGACCCAGTACTTC
>TRBD1|-|TRBJ1-1|TRBV23-1
CASSQPRRQGASTEAFF
TGCGCCAGCAGTCAACCCCGGAGACAGGGGGCATCCACTGAAGCTTTCTTT
>TRBD1|once|TRBJ1-1|TRBV6-5
CASSYTGGTEAFF
TGTGCCAGCAGTTACACAGGGGGCACTGAAGCTTTCTTT
>-|once|TRBJ2-1|TRBV5-5
CASSSDRYNEQFF
TGTGCCAGCAGTTCGGACAGATACAATGAGCAGTTCTTC
>-|-|TRBJ1-1|TRBV5-1
CASSLDANTEAFF
TGCGCCAGCAGCTTGGACGCAAACACTGAAGCTTTCTTT
>-|few|TRBJ1-1|TRBV2
CASSFSGAEGTEAFF
TGTGCCAGCAGTTTCAGCGGAGCCGAGGGGACTGAAGCTTTCTTT
>TRBD1|-|TRBJ1-3|TRBV9
CASSVGDRATGNTIYF
TGTGCCAGCAGCGTAGGGGACAGGGCGACTGGAAACACCATATATTTT
>-|few|TRBJ2-4|TRBV11-2
CASSLEPAGLGIQYF
TGTGCCAGCAGCTTAGAACCCGCGGGCTTGGGCATTCAGTACTTC
>-|-|TRBJ1-5|TRBV19
CASSVGRQGNQPQHF
TGTGCCAGTAGCGTGGGGAGGCAGGGAAATCAGCCCCAGCATTTT
>-|-|TRBJ2-3|TRBV6-5
CASSSPDPQDTQYF
TGTGCCAGCAGTTCGCCCGACCCTCAAGATACGCAGTATTTT
>-|-|TRBJ2-7|TRBV5-5
CASSRQGDYEQYF
TGTGCCAGCAGCCGACAAGGAGACTACGAGCAGTACTTC
>-|-|TRBJ1-6|TRBV6-1
CASSDDQGYNSPLHF
TGTGCCAGCAGTGACGATCAGGGCTACAATTCACCCCTCCACTTT
>-|-|TRBJ2-5|TRBV6-6
CASSPFRDKETQYF
TGTGCCAGCAGTCCATTTCGGGACAAAGAGACCCAGTACTTC
>-|-|TRBJ1-1|TRBV11-3
CASSLKGWTAEAFF
TGTGCCAGCAGCTTAAAGGGGTGGACCGCTGAAGCTTTCTTT
>TRBD2|-|TRBJ2-5|TRBV27
CASSLGLAGAPTRETQYF
TGTGCCAGCAGTTTAGGTCTAGCGGGGGCGCCCACCCGAGAGACCCAGTACTTC
>TRBD1|once|TRBJ2-1|TRBV19
CASSRPTGRDEQFF
TGTGCCAGTAGTCGCCCGACAGGGCGGGATGAGCAGTTCTTC
>TRBD1|few|TRBJ1-2|TRBV4-2
CASSPDRGDGYTF
TGTGCCAGCAGTCCTGACAGGGGGGATGGCTACACCTTC
>-|-|TRBJ2-1|TRBV9
CASSVEGAWGYNEQFF
TGTGCCAGCAGCGTAGAGGGCGCCTGGGGGTACAATGAGCAGTTCTTC
>-|once|TRBJ2-3|TRBV7-3
CASSLNRVTDTQYF
TGTGCCAGCAGCTTAAATCGGGTCACAGATACGCAGTATTTT
>TRBD2|-|TRBJ2-5|TRBV30
CAWSPTSGETQYF
TGTGCCTGGAGCCCGACTAGCGGAGAGACCCAGTACTTC
>-|-|TRBJ1-3|TRBV11-2
CASSLGQFSGNTIYF
TGTGCCAGCAGCTTAGGACAATTCTCTGGAAACACCATATATTTT
>TRBD1|-|TRBJ1-5|TRBV9
CASSEGDRQTQHF
TGTGCCAGCAGCGAGGGGGACAGACAGACCCAGCATTTT
>-|-|TRBJ1-5|TRBV28
CASSLWRTSNQPQHF
TGTGCCAGCAGTTTATGGAGGACAAGCAATCAGCCCCAGCATTTT
>-|-|TRBJ1-3|TRBV5-4
CASSPGVAGNTIYF
TGTGCCAGCAGCCCAGGGGTGGCTGGAAACACCATATATTTT
>-|-|TRBJ1-2|TRBV5-4
CASSGVQSNYGYTF
TGTGCCAGCAGCGGAGTACAGAGCAACTATGGCTACACCTTC
>TRBD2|-|TRBJ2-2|TRBV5-8
CASSLVGGPIGELFF
TGTGCCAGCAGCTTAGTGGGAGGGCCCATCGGGGAGCTGTTTTTT
>TRBD2|-|TRBJ2-5|TRBV5-4
CASRTSGGKETQYF
TGTGCCAGCAGGACTAGCGGGGGTAAAGAGACCCAGTACTTC
>-|-|TRBJ1-2|TRBV7-2
CASSPSASSAGAYGYTF
TGTGCCAGCAGCCCCTCGGCGTCAAGCGCGGGAGCCTATGGCTACACCTTC
>TRBD2|-|TRBJ2-5|TRBV19
CASSTIAGGPETQYF
TGTGCCAGTAGCACTATAGCGGGGGGGCCAGAGACCCAGTACTTC
>-|-|TRBJ1-2|TRBV2
CASSDLGYGYTF
TGTGCCAGCAGTGATTTGGGGTATGGCTACACCTTC
>TRBD2|once|TRBJ2-5|TRBV6-5
CASRSGGRETQYF
TGTGCCAGCAGATCGGGCGGGAGAGAGACCCAGTACTTC
>TRBD2|once|TRBJ2-2|TRBV6-6
CASMRRLAGRFGELFF
TGTGCCAGCATGCGGAGACTAGCGGGTAGATTTGGGGAGCTGTTTTTT
>TRBD2|-|TRBJ2-1|TRBV6-6
CASSYMASGGYNEQFF
TGTGCCAGCAGTTATATGGCTAGCGGGGGGTACAATGAGCAGTTCTTC
>-|-|TRBJ2-6|TRBV13
CASSTTTTLSSGANVLTF
TGTGCCAGCAGCACTACAACGACACTTTCCTCTGGGGCCAACGTCCTGACTTTC
>TRBD1|-|TRBJ1-2|TRBV11-2
CASSSYRGSGYGYTF
TGTGCCAGCAGCTCTTACAGGGGGTCTGGCTATGGCTACACCTTC
>-|once|TRBJ2-5|TRBV19
CASSIGAGDMKTQYF
TGTGCCAGTAGTATAGGGGCAGGGGATATGAAGACCCAGTACTTC
>TRBD2|-|TRBJ2-7|TRBV5-6
CASTLAGVWSYEQYF
TGTGCCAGCACCCTAGCGGGAGTTTGGTCCTACGAGCAGTACTTC
>-|-|TRBJ1-3|TRBV28
CASSLWASGGKKSSGNTIYF
TGTGCCAGCAGTTTATGGGCATCTGGCGGGAAAAAAAGCTCTGGAAACACCATATATTTT
>-|-|TRBJ1-2|TRBV19
CANRSTGLDYGYTF
TGTGCCAATAGGTCTACAGGGTTGGACTATGGCTACACCTTC
>TRBD1|-|TRBJ1-5|TRBV29-1
CSATGGRYSNQPQHF
TGCAGCGCTACAGGGGGGCGGTATAGCAATCAGCCCCAGCATTTT
>-|-|TRBJ2-5|TRBV7-8
CASSFSGGETQYF
TGTGCCAGCAGCTTCAGCGGAGGGGAGACCCAGTACTTC
>-|-|TRBJ1-2|TRBV15
CATSRDINYGYTF
TGTGCCACCAGCAGAGATATTAACTATGGCTACACCTTC
>-|-|TRBJ2-5|TRBV19
CASSRGGSGKETQYF
TGTGCCAGTAGCCGGGGCGGTTCTGGGAAAGAGACCCAGTACTTC